This T cell receptor beta chain came from a study of T cell clonotyping in hematopoietic cell transplantation. Overall study: Recipient samples before transplant were obtained post-cytoreduction.

Clones were read by immunoSEQ multiplex PCR, and TCRdb kept only the in-frame ones, dropping some. Among approximately 9,000 clones listed, about 90% were seen once. Time point given: recipient sample about 28 days before transplant, after cytoreduction. Blood collection times were about day -28 and days 30, 100, 180 posttransplant. In the case of this clone: Its antigen remains unknown.

The study, taken as a whole, reports: After transplant, recipient diversity fell while pathologically expanded clonotypes grew through day 180. Broader posttransplant TCR repertoire diversity was predicted by graft donor and pretransplant recipient Inverse Simpson Index values.

Germline-derived CDR1 and CDR2 are SEHNR and FQNEAQ (reference sequence). V dropped 2 bases and J dropped 0 bases, with 15 bases sitting between them. The CDR3 has 17 amino acids. The chain carries TRBV7-9 and TRBJ2-3; D is uncertain. The receptor's source is a woman aged 55-70 years with acute myeloid leukemia. Some clones in this sample may be carry-over from other donors' samples. The specimen was peripheral blood mononuclear cells, collected before stem cell transplant. The CDR3 DNA is TGTGCCAGCAGCTTACTTAGTGGCGGTTCTAGCACAGATACGCAGTATTTT. Translated, it gives CASSLLSGGSSTDTQYF. The full variable domain, in which reference TRBV7-9 and TRBJ2-3 provide the parts outside the CDR3, is DTGVSQNPRHKITKRGQNVTFRCDPISEHNRLYWYRQTLGQGPEFLTYFQNEAQLEKSRLLSDRFSAERPKGSFSTLEIQRTEQGDSAMYLCASSLLSGGSSTDTQYFGPGTRLTVL.